This TCR beta chain was sequenced during a study of blood T cells in healthy people across ages. Through a sample-barcoded 5' primer and a J-beta primer mix, a second PCR was run for roughly 6 to 11 cycles. TCRdb re-analysed the 5' RACE reads in MiXCR, keeping a single row per CDR3 protein. The sample contains hundreds of thousands of distinct CDR3 sequences, around 25% of which appear only once. CDR3 length equals 14 residues. Per germline, CDR1 DFQATT and CDR2 SNEGSKA (reference sequence). The J segment lost 8 bases and the V segment lost 6 bases, leaving 13 bases of the junction unmatched. This sample was shared with a second study, whose subject was T cells of mothers and their children. As that report states: Healthy Caucasian mothers, three in number, and their six children were the donors.

This chain connects TRBV20-1 to TRBJ1-2; TRBD1 matches 9 bases. The sequence was obtained from a boy aged 5-17 years in good health. Source material: blood. CDR3 bases: TGCAGTGCCACGTGGGACAGGGAGTTTGGGGGCTACACCTTC. The encoded protein is CSATWDREFGGYTF.